This T cell receptor (beta chain) was documented in a study of identical twins. Points from the study as a whole: Twins showed weaker excess sharing in their beta out-of-frame sequences.

Looked up from germline, CDR1 is SEHNR and CDR2 is FQNEAQ (reference sequence). V lost 1 base and J lost 4, with 4 bases in between. The CDR3 runs 12 residues. There are many counts of this clonotype. The antigen remains undetermined. TCRdb used MiXCR to reprocess the 5' RACE reads, holding one entry per CDR3 protein. The sample lists approximately 210,000 distinct CDR3 sequences, about 15% occurring once. These data also featured in a second study, about T cells expressing NK-cell markers. This second report adds: Five or six donors carried dominant NKG2C+ clonotypes that made up roughly 1.0-7.5% of their CD8+ T cells.

The J gene is TRBJ2-5, the V gene TRBV7-9, with D unclear. This receptor was obtained from a woman aged 18-35 years in good health. Sequencing was carried out using CD8+ T cells sorted from blood. The CDR3 coding sequence is TGTGCCAGCAGCTTAGACGGAGAGACCCAGTACTTC. It yields the protein CASSLDGETQYF.